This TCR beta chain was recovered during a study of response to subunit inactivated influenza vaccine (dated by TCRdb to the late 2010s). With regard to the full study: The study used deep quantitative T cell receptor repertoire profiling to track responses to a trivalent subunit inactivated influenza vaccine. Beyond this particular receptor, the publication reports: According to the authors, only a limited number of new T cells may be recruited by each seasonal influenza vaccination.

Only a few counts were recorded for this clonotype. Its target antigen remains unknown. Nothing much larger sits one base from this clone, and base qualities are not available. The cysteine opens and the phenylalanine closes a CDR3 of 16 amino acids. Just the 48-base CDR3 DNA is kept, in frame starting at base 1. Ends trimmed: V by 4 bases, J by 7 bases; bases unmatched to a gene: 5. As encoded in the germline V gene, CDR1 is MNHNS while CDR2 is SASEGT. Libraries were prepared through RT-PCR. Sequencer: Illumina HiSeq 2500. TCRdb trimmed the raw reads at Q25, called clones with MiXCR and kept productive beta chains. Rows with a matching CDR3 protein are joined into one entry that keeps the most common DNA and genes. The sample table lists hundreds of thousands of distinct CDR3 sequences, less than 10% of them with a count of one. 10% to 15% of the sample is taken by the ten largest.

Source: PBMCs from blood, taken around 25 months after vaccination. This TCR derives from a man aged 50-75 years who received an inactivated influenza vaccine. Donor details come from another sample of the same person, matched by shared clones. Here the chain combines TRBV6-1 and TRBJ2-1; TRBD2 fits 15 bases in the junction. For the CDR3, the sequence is CASSGGLAGGSNEQFF. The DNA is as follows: TGTGCCAGCAGTGGGGGACTAGCGGGAGGTTCGAATGAGCAGTTCTTC.